The 10 T cell receptor beta chains below come from one sample, sequenced in a study of cytomegalovirus exposure and HLA in healthy donors. The PCR used 60 Vbeta and 13 Jbeta primers. Measured with immunoSEQ multiplex PCR; TCRdb has only the in-frame clones, and not every one. The sample gives a few hundred thousand clones, around 77% of which show up once; roughly 3% is in the top ten. The sample taken for sequencing was PBMCs. These receptors all come from a woman in her twenties or thirties in good health and CMV-seronegative.

The chain recombines TRBV5-1 with TRBJ1-1, with TRBD1 matching 12 bases. The V segment lost 2 bases and the J segment 1 base; nucleotides outside the gene matches: 6. The CDR3 sequence is 17 residues long. The germline CDR1 and CDR2 sequences are SGHRS and YFSETQ. CDR3 bases: TGCGCCAGCAGCTTCGGGACAGGGGGCGTGTGGAACACTGAAGCTTTCTTT. Amino acids: CASSFGTGGVWNTEAFF.

J is TRBJ1-4 and V is TRBV5-1; D might be TRBD1 (6 bases). Germline V gives CDR1 SGHRS, CDR2 YFSETQ. Trimming pared 0 bases from V and 4 bases from J, leaving 13 bases between. This CDR3 is 16 amino acids long. The CDR3 DNA reads as TGCGCCAGCAGCTTGGGCGTAGGGGGTGATAATGAAAAACTGTTTTTT. Its protein product is CASSLGVGGDNEKLFF.

V and J are TRBV7-2 and TRBJ2-7; D is ambiguous. The V end lost 5 bases, the J end lost 4 bases, and 9 bases lay between the germline ends. The CDR3 is 12 amino acids. Germline V gives CDR1 SGHTA, CDR2 FQGNSA. CDR3 sequence reads: CASSAAGYEQYF. In nucleotides, the CDR3 is TGTGCCAGCAGCGCGGCCGGGTACGAGCAGTACTTC. The whole variable domain, remainder taken from reference TRBV7-2 and TRBJ2-7, is GAGVSQSPSNKVTEKGKDVELRCDPISGHTALYWYRQSLGQGLEFLIYFQGNSAPDKSGLPSDRFSAERTGGSVSTLTIQRTQQEDSAVYLCASSAAGYEQYFGPGTRLTVT.

Note on this clone: At one boundary the junction diverges from the germline segment, which might be a read error. The CDR3 loop is CSSSLGYTGGNTIYF. The CDR3 DNA reads TGTTCCAGCAGCTTAGGATACACAGGGGGAAACACCATATATTTT. V and J are TRBV7-9 and TRBJ1-3; maybe TRBD1 (6 bases). Germline V lookup: CDR1 SEHNR, CDR2 FQNEAQ (reference sequence). The CDR3 contains 15 residues. The entire variable domain, with the rest obtained from reference TRBV7-9 and TRBJ1-3, is as follows: DTGVSQNPRHKITKRGQNVTFRCDPISEHNRLYWYRQTLGQGPEFLTYFQNEAQLEKSRLLSDRFSAERPKGSFSTLEIQRTEQGDSAMYLCSSSLGYTGGNTIYFGEGSWLTVV.

The chain has TRBV12-5 and TRBJ2-1; 7 positions agree with TRBD1. The CDR3 is 14 amino acids. J lost 13 bases, V lost 2 bases, and 11 bases had no gene match. CDR1 is LGHNT, CDR2 FRNRAP, per germline. This CDR3 is CASGLTTNRGHQFF. In nucleotides, the CDR3 is TGTGCTAGTGGTTTGACAACGAACAGGGGTCACCAGTTCTTC.

CDR3 sequence reads: CASSPGQGAASNQPQHF. In DNA, the CDR3 is TGTGCCAGCAGCCCCGGACAGGGGGCCGCGAGCAATCAGCCCCAGCATTTT. This chain joins TRBV7-8 and TRBJ1-5; 11 positions match TRBD1. This CDR3 comprises 17 residues. With 5 bases clipped from V and 1 base from J, the junction kept 7 bases outside the gene matches. The V gene's germline CDR1 is SGHVS and CDR2 FQNEAQ.

The chain employs TRBV19 and TRBJ2-5; TRBD1 might be the D (6 bases). Germline CDR1 is LNHDA and CDR2 is SQIVND (reference sequence). V was pared by 5 bases and J by 7 bases, with 17 bases between. The CDR3 extends over 14 amino acids. In DNA form, the CDR3 reads TGTGCCAGTAGTTCGCAGGGGCCCGTCGGGACCCAGTACTTC. Its protein product is CASSSQGPVGTQYF.

This clone was detected only once. Its ends do not fully match the called genes, so a read error is possible. The chain couples TRBV7-7 to TRBJ2-2, with 9 positions matching TRBD1. In germline, CDR1 is SSHAT, CDR2 FNYEAQ (reference sequence). The CDR3 totals 15 residues. DNA of the CDR3: TGTGCTAGCAGCCCCGGGACAGGGAACGCCGGGGAGCTGTTTTTT. This gives the protein CASSPGTGNAGELFF.

The chain joins TRBV6-5 to TRBJ2-1; the match to TRBD2 covers 13 bases. V trimming: 2 bases; J trimming: 10 bases; junction bases outside the gene matches: 2. Germline CDR1 reads MNHEY; CDR2 reads SVGAGI. The CDR3 length is 14 residues. In nucleotides, the CDR3 is TGTGCCAGCAGTTACACGGGACTAGCGGGAGAGCAGTTCTTC. Translation gives CASSYTGLAGEQFF.

This clone has only one observation. V and J are TRBV28 and TRBJ2-5; 8 bases line up with TRBD1. Unmatched junction bases numbered 16, after V lost 3 bases and J lost 7 bases. This CDR3 spans 17 amino acids. Looked up from germline, CDR1 is MDHEN and CDR2 is SYDVKM. CDR3 nucleotides: TGTGCCAGCAGTTTGGCGGGGACAGGTAGAGCACGGGGGACCCAGTACTTC. Translated: CASSLAGTGRARGTQYF.